This T cell receptor beta chain stems from a study of blood T cell repertoires in COVID-19. About the study: Collection of acute and convalescent COVID-19 samples took place in the United States, Italy and Spain.

The sample holds a few counts of this clone. The V and J ends lost 5 bases and 4 bases, in that order; junction bases with no gene match: 12. There are 17 residues in the CDR3. Germline CDR1 and CDR2: SGHTA and FQGNSA. Libraries were prepared by immunoSEQ multiplex PCR; TCRdb keeps only in-frame clonotypes and omits some of them. This repertoire shows 110,000 to 150,000 clones, around 88% found once; its top ten account for around 3%. This receptor was taken from a man aged 55-75 years with active or convalescent COVID-19. The sample was peripheral blood. The chain has TRBV7-2 and TRBJ1-2; 11 positions agree with TRBD1. CDR3 loop: CASSKAGTGGGTYGYTF. DNA for the CDR3: TGTGCCAGCAGCAAGGCGGGGACAGGGGGAGGAACCTATGGCTACACCTTC.